The 13 T cell receptor beta chains below were found in one sample sequenced in a study of T cell responses to AZD1222 COVID-19 vaccine. Using immunoSEQ multiplex PCR, the repertoire was profiled, and TCRdb retains in-frame clones only, with some absent. Found here are about 85,000 clones, roughly nine tenths of them singletons; the top ten hold around 7.7%. The sequencing used peripheral blood, collected on day 0 of AZD1222 vaccination. These receptors came from an adult in good health.

V usage is TRBV19 and J usage is TRBJ1-5; possible D gene TRBD1, 6 bases. Germline V gene data show CDR1 as LNHDA and CDR2 as SQIVND (reference sequence). This CDR3 spans 17 amino acids. Trimming removed 4 bases at V and 4 bases at J, with 20 bases between. The CDR3 coding sequence is TGTGCCAGTAGTAGGCTAGGCGGGGGGCAAAGGAATCAGCCCCAGCATTTT. This gives the protein CASSRLGGGQRNQPQHF.

The J gene is TRBJ2-3, the V gene TRBV14; no definite D call. Per germline, CDR1 SGHDN and CDR2 FVKESK. The CDR3 length is 13 residues. V dropped 6 bases and J dropped 2 bases, with 9 bases sitting between them. The CDR3 DNA reads TGTGCCAGCAGAGGGTATTTCACAGATACGCAGTATTTT. Amino acid sequence: CASRGYFTDTQYF.

J is TRBJ2-7 and V is TRBV4-1; D is possibly TRBD1 (6 bases). There are 15 residues in the CDR3. CDR1 is MGHRA and CDR2 is YSYEKL in the germline V gene. V gave up 1 base and J gave up 4 bases, with 14 bases separating them. The CDR3 spells CASSQGQEQIYEQYF. The CDR3 coding sequence is TGCGCCAGCAGCCAAGGACAGGAGCAGATATACGAGCAGTACTTC.

The chain is built from TRBV27 and TRBJ2-7; D is unclear. V was cut by 6 bases and J by 0 bases, with 9 bases left in between. CDR3 length: 13 amino acids. Germline loops: CDR1 MNHEY, CDR2 SMNVEV (reference sequence). CDR3 nucleotide sequence: TGTGCCAGCAGCGGAGTCCCCTCCTACGAGCAGTACTTC. Its translation is CASSGVPSYEQYF.

The chain links TRBV4-1 to TRBJ2-1, with TRBD2 matching 7 bases. With 2 bases clipped from V and 7 bases from J, the junction kept 5 bases outside the gene matches. CDR3 length: 14 residues. Germline lookup yields CDR1 MGHRA and CDR2 YSYEKL. The CDR3 loop reads CASSQSGAWNEQFF. CDR3 in DNA: TGCGCCAGCAGCCAAAGCGGGGCGTGGAATGAGCAGTTCTTC.

The chain employs TRBV4-3 and TRBJ2-7; a possible D gene is TRBD2 (5 bases). This CDR3 has 15 residues. Germline CDR1 is LGHNA and CDR2 is YSLEER. Deletions cut 5 bases from V and 0 bases from J, with 14 bases between. CDR3 amino acids: CASSGEAASSYEQYF. As DNA, the CDR3 is TGCGCCAGCAGCGGGGAAGCGGCGAGCTCCTACGAGCAGTACTTC.

The gene calls are TRBV19 and TRBJ1-2; no definite D call. The length of the CDR3 is 14 residues. V shed 5 bases and J shed 10 bases, with 20 bases lying between them. Germline lookup yields CDR1 LNHDA and CDR2 SQIVND (reference sequence). The CDR3 spells CASSETDRGFDYTF. As DNA, the CDR3 is TGTGCCAGTAGTGAAACGGACCGTGGGTTTGACTACACCTTC.

This clone was counted a single time. The chain is built from TRBV30 and TRBJ1-2; the D gene is possibly TRBD1 (5 bases). The CDR3 contains 14 residues. V lost 6 bases, J lost 5 bases, and 19 bases lay in between. CDR1 is GTSNPN and CDR2 is SVGIG in the germline V gene (reference sequence). CDR3 coding DNA: TGTGCCTGCTCCAGACAGTCCGGTCCTTATGGCTACACCTTC. Protein sequence: CACSRQSGPYGYTF.

This chain links TRBV10-3 with TRBJ1-1; maybe TRBD1 (5 bases). The CDR3 sequence is 13 residues long. CDR1 is ENHRY and CDR2 is SYGVKD in the germline V gene. V gave up 7 bases and J gave up 2 bases, with 11 bases separating them. DNA for the CDR3: TGTGCCATCACCAGGGAGGCTAACACTGAAGCTTTCTTT. Residues: CAITREANTEAFF.

The chain uses TRBV29-1 and TRBJ2-1, with 11 bases lining up with TRBD2. Looked up from germline, CDR1 is SQVTM and CDR2 is ANQGSEA. V was clipped by 5 bases and J by 8 bases; unmatched bases: 5. The CDR3 length is 13 residues. The CDR3 protein is CSVRLAGLHEQFF. The DNA of the CDR3 is TGCAGCGTTAGACTAGCGGGGTTGCATGAGCAGTTCTTC.

V is TRBV6-1 and J is TRBJ1-1, with D unresolved. The CDR3 is 12 residues long. Germline values: CDR1 MNHNS, CDR2 SASEGT. V lost 1 base and J 2 bases, leaving 2 bases between the germline ends. This CDR3 reads CASSEVNTEAFF. For the CDR3, the DNA is TGTGCCAGCAGTGAAGTCAACACTGAAGCTTTCTTT.

This clone showed up just once. J is TRBJ2-5 and V is TRBV28, with 7 bases matching TRBD1. This CDR3 has 14 residues. The germline V gene has CDR1 MDHEN and CDR2 SYDVKM. V gave up 4 bases and J gave up 1 base; unmatched junction bases: 3. DNA for the CDR3: TGTGCCAGCAGTTCCGGGACAGCCCAAGAGACCCAGTACTTC. This encodes CASSSGTAQETQYF. The variable domain in full, with the rest retrieved from reference TRBV28 and TRBJ2-5, is DVKVTQSSRYLVKRTGEKVFLECVQDMDHENMFWYRQDPGLGLRLIYFSYDVKMKEKGDIPEGYSVSREKKERFSLILESASTNQTSMYLCASSSGTAQETQYFGPGTRLLVL.

This chain joins TRBV29-1 and TRBJ2-1; D is undetermined. The CDR3 is made up of 15 amino acids. V was shortened by 2 bases and J by 8 bases, with 19 bases between the two germline ends. CDR1 is SQVTM and CDR2 is ANQGSEA in the germline V gene. The CDR3 loop is CSVEMRWQGGDEQFF. CDR3 sequence (DNA): TGCAGCGTTGAAATGAGGTGGCAAGGTGGCGATGAGCAGTTCTTC.